Listed below are T cell receptor beta chains from one sample, sequenced in a study of T cell repertoires in cytomegalovirus infection. Antigen specificity for these receptors is unknown. TCRdb analysed the reads with MiXCR anew, one entry per CDR3 protein. The profile shows approximately 1,000,000 distinct CDR3 sequences, approximately 31% of them singletons. Sample: cultured CD8+ T cells from PBMCs, taken from culture after CMV antigen stimulation. All receptors derive from a human donor in good health (CMV status not recorded). Some clones in this sample may be carry-over from other donors' samples. Each CDR3 is given with its conserved first and last residue. D genes are given only for firm matches. Some rows mark clone size as missing; the rest say once, few, many or name a class of expanded clone.

J	D	V	size	DNA	CDR3
TRBJ2-3	.	TRBV29-1	.	TGCAGCGTTGATCCGGTGGCAGATACGCAGTATTTT	CSVDPVADTQYF
TRBJ2-7	TRBD2	TRBV5-5	few	TGTGCCAGCAGCTTGGCGCCGGGGGAGGGCTACGAGCAGTACTTC	CASSLAPGEGYEQYF
TRBJ2-1	.	TRBV20-1	.	TGCAGTGCTAGATTCTCTCCCCCGGGGCAAAAACTATCCCTCCAAAGCTACAATGAGCAGTTCTTC	CSARFSPPGQKLSLQSYNEQFF
TRBJ2-1	TRBD2	TRBV24-1	.	TGTGCCACCAGTGATTTGGGGACTAGCGGGGGGTTGAACAATGAGCAGTTCTTC	CATSDLGTSGGLNNEQFF
TRBJ2-3	.	TRBV7-6	.	TGTGCCAGCAGCTCCAAGCCCTTCACAGATACGCAGTATTTT	CASSSKPFTDTQYF
TRBJ2-1	.	TRBV6-2/TRBV6-3	.	TGTGCCAGCAGTTTCGGACTCCCTGGTCCTTACAATGAGCAGTTCTTC	CASSFGLPGPYNEQFF
TRBJ1-4	.	TRBV7-2	many	TGTGCCAGCAGCGTGGGGGATGCTAATGAAAAACTGTTTTTT	CASSVGDANEKLFF
TRBJ2-5	TRBD1	TRBV2	.	TGTGCCAGCAAGAATGGACAGGAGTGGGAAGAGACCCAGTACTTC	CASKNGQEWEETQYF
TRBJ1-1	TRBD1	TRBV7-8	.	TGTGCCAGCAGCTCGGGACAGGGTGAGGCTGAAGCTTTCTTT	CASSSGQGEAEAFF
TRBJ1-2	TRBD1	TRBV7-9	.	TGTGCCAGCAGCCCCTTTCCGGGGACAGACTATGGCTACACCTTC	CASSPFPGTDYGYTF
TRBJ1-1	.	TRBV9	.	TGTGCCAGCACCGCGGGGGGAATTGGCACTGAAGCTTTCTTT	CASTAGGIGTEAFF
TRBJ1-2	TRBD1	TRBV15	.	TGTGCCACCAGCCTGAGGGAACAGGGGGCCCACTATGGCTACACCTTC	CATSLREQGAHYGYTF
TRBJ2-5	.	TRBV11-2	.	TGTGCCAGCAGCTTCGAAGTGGGGGAGACCCAGTACTTC	CASSFEVGETQYF
TRBJ1-1	.	TRBV6-2/TRBV6-3	.	TGTGCCAGCAGCCCCGGCACCGATAACACTGAAGCTTTCTTT	CASSPGTDNTEAFF
TRBJ2-3	.	TRBV12-3/TRBV12-4	.	TGTGCCAGCAGTTTCCAAGAACGGGGGACCACAGATACGCAGTATTTT	CASSFQERGTTDTQYF
TRBJ2-1	.	TRBV7-7	few	TGTGCTAGCAGCCCAGATGGGGGGTACGAGCAGTTCTTC	CASSPDGGYEQFF
TRBJ2-1	.	TRBV6-5	.	TGTGCCGGCACACCCGAGGGGAGCTCCTACAATGAGCAGTTCTTC	CAGTPEGSSYNEQFF
TRBJ1-3	.	TRBV7-2	.	TGTGCCAGCAGCTTATGGGGATTGGCCTCTGGAAACACCATATATTTT	CASSLWGLASGNTIYF
TRBJ2-7	.	TRBV20-1	.	TGCAGTGCTAGCAATGACAGACCCTACGAGCAGTACTTC	CSASNDRPYEQYF
TRBJ1-1	.	TRBV6-1	.	TGTGCCAGCAGGTTAGGGGGTCCTGAAGCTTTCTTT	CASRLGGPEAFF
TRBJ2-3	TRBD2	TRBV9	.	TGTGCCAGCAACCCCGCGGGGGGAAGCACAGATACGCAGTATTTT	CASNPAGGSTDTQYF
TRBJ2-5	.	TRBV7-9	few	TGTGCCAGCAGCGAGTTTGACAGTCAAGAGACCCAGTACTTC	CASSEFDSQETQYF
TRBJ2-3	.	TRBV14	few	TGTGCCAGCAGCCGAGTCGTGGACAGCGCGCGAGATACGCAGTATTTT	CASSRVVDSARDTQYF
TRBJ2-3	TRBD1	TRBV19	few	TGTGCCAGTAGTATATACTTAGGGGGCTCTAGCACAGATACGCAGTATTTT	CASSIYLGGSSTDTQYF
TRBJ1-1	.	TRBV12-3/TRBV12-4	.	TGTGCCAGCAGTTTCAGGGAGCGCACTGAAGCTTTCTTT	CASSFRERTEAFF
TRBJ1-2	.	TRBV15	once	TGTGCCACCAGCAGCGGGCGGGCAGGGGCTAACTATGGCTACACCTTC	CATSSGRAGANYGYTF
TRBJ1-2	.	TRBV27	.	TGTGCCAGCAGTCCCCGGGGGGCGGTTGGCTACACCTTC	CASSPRGAVGYTF
TRBJ2-2	.	TRBV11-2	.	TGTGCCAGCAGCTTCGCGGTCTGGGCCACCGGGGAGCTGTTTTTT	CASSFAVWATGELFF
TRBJ1-1	.	TRBV7-6	many	TGTGCCAGCAGCCCCGCGGTGAACACTGAAGCTTTCTTT	CASSPAVNTEAFF
TRBJ2-3	.	TRBV18	few	TGTGCCAGCTCACCACCGCTGGGATCGGATACGCAGTATTTT	CASSPPLGSDTQYF
TRBJ1-4	.	TRBV7-9	few	TGTGCCAGCAGCCCGACTTTGGGAATTGCGAATGAAAAACTGTTTTTT	CASSPTLGIANEKLFF